The 24 T cell receptor beta chains below all came from one sample that was sequenced in a study of blood T cell repertoires in COVID-19. The protocol was immunoSEQ multiplex PCR, while the TCRdb copy is restricted to in-frame clones and leaves out a portion. The table records some 700,000 clones, 85% to 90% of them present only once. Sequenced: peripheral blood. The receptors were gathered from a woman aged 18-29 years with acute or convalescent COVID-19.

This chain joins TRBV27 and TRBJ1-4; 8 bases align to TRBD1. After removal of 5 bases from V and 8 bases from J, the junction contained 10 bases not matched to a gene. The CDR3 consists of 15 residues. Germline CDR1 reads MNHEY; CDR2 reads SMNVEV (reference sequence). Here the CDR3 reads CASSPRQGTSEKLFF. The CDR3 DNA reads as TGTGCCAGCAGTCCCCGACAGGGGACGAGCGAAAAACTGTTTTTT.

The chain combines TRBV7-6 with TRBJ1-4; 7 bases align to TRBD1. The CDR3 runs to 15 residues. CDR1 is SGHVS, CDR2 FNYEAQ, per germline. The V and J ends lost 6 bases and 1 base, in that order; junction bases with no gene match: 5. The CDR3 bases are TGTGCCAGCAGTAGGGGGCAGGGAACTAATGAAAAACTGTTTTTT. It encodes CASSRGQGTNEKLFF.

This clone was recorded only once. The chain is built from TRBV30 and TRBJ1-2; tentative D call: TRBD1 (6 bases). CDR1 and CDR2 (germline): GTSNPN, SVGIG (reference sequence). The V end lost 3 bases, the J end lost 6 bases, and 17 bases lay between the germline ends. This CDR3 is 14 amino acids long. The CDR3 DNA reads as TGTGCCTGGAGAGACGACGAACACAGGGATGGCTACACCTTC. Residues: CAWRDDEHRDGYTF.

The gene calls are TRBV9 and TRBJ1-2; TRBD1 matches 9 bases. Germline V gene data show CDR1 as SGDLS and CDR2 as YYNGEE. This CDR3 has 14 residues. Germline trimming cut 0 bases from V and 7 bases from J; bases unmatched to any gene: 4. The CDR3 spells CASSVGTGVRGYTF. The CDR3 bases are TGTGCCAGCAGCGTAGGGACAGGGGTGCGTGGCTACACCTTC.

This chain uses TRBV10-3 with TRBJ1-2, with 7 nucleotides matching TRBD1. Germline CDR1 is ENHRY and CDR2 is SYGVKD. V lost 6 bases and J lost 4; bases outside the gene matches: 2. CDR3 size: 12 residues. This chain's CDR3 is CAIRGDSYGYTF. The CDR3 nucleotides are TGTGCCATCAGAGGGGACAGCTATGGCTACACCTTC.

The chain is built from TRBV4-1 and TRBJ1-1, with a possible D match to TRBD1 (5 bases). Per germline, CDR1 MGHRA and CDR2 YSYEKL. Trimming stripped 4 bases from V and 1 base from J, with 13 bases between. The CDR3 loop spans 15 amino acids. Here the CDR3 reads CASSPGSQSNTEAFF. CDR3 nucleotide sequence: TGCGCCAGCAGCCCAGGGTCGCAATCGAACACTGAAGCTTTCTTT.

The CDR3, as DNA: TGTGCCAGCAGTTTACTTGGCCAGGGAGGAACCGAGCAGTACTTC. Translated: CASSLLGQGGTEQYF. The chain recombines TRBV28 with TRBJ2-7; TRBD2 might be the D (6 bases). V lost 2 bases and J lost 6, with 17 bases in between. The CDR3 consists of 15 residues. CDR1 and CDR2 from the germline V gene are MDHEN and SYDVKM.

V is TRBV4-1 and J is TRBJ2-7, with 7 nucleotides matching TRBD2. The CDR3 runs 15 residues. Germline trimming cut 4 bases from V and 7 bases from J; bases unmatched to any gene: 13. Germline V gene lookup returns CDR1 MGHRA and CDR2 YSYEKL. The CDR3 bases are TGCGCCAGCAGCCCCGGGGATGGACGGGGGGTAGAGCAGTACTTC. Translation gives CASSPGDGRGVEQYF.

The gene calls are TRBV6-2 or TRBV6-3 and TRBJ1-4; D is ambiguous. The CDR3 covers 12 residues. V lost 5 bases, J lost 8 bases, and 9 bases lay in between. The V gene's germline CDR1 is MNHEY and CDR2 SVGEGT. CDR3 nucleotides: TGTGCCAGCAGTAGACTGCAGGAAAAACTGTTTTTT. It yields the protein CASSRLQEKLFF.

V usage is TRBV5-4 and J usage is TRBJ1-1, with TRBD1 matching 8 bases. Germline CDR1 and CDR2: SGHNT and YYREEE (reference sequence). J lost 5 bases, V lost 4 bases, and 7 bases had no gene match. This CDR3 is built from 14 residues. Here the CDR3 reads CASSPDRGGTEAFF. DNA for the CDR3: TGTGCCAGCAGCCCCGACAGGGGAGGTACTGAAGCTTTCTTT. The entire variable domain, with the rest obtained from reference TRBV5-4 and TRBJ1-1, is as follows: ETGVTQSPTHLIKTRGQQVTLRCSSQSGHNTVSWYQQALGQGPQFIFQYYREEENGRGNFPPRFSGLQFPNYSSELNVNALELDDSALYLCASSPDRGGTEAFFGQGTRLTVV.

As regards this clone: Other DNA sequences of this sample code for an identical CDR3. The chain carries TRBV5-1 and TRBJ2-7; TRBD1 matches at 10 bases. Germline CDR1 and CDR2: SGHRS and YFSETQ. The CDR3 runs 14 residues. The V segment lost 3 bases and the J segment 2 bases; nucleotides outside the gene matches: 2. CDR3 coding DNA: TGCGCCAGCAGCTCCGGACAGGGGGCCTACGAGCAGTACTTC. Translating gives CASSSGQGAYEQYF.

V and J are TRBV7-9 and TRBJ1-3, with D unclear. The V end lost 1 base, the J end lost 0 bases, and 16 bases lay between the germline ends. The germline V gene has CDR1 SEHNR and CDR2 FQNEAQ (reference sequence). The CDR3 runs 18 residues. The chain's CDR3 is CASSLGVGDTRSGNTIYF. CDR3 bases: TGTGCCAGCAGCTTAGGAGTGGGTGACACTCGCTCTGGAAACACCATATATTTT.

The chain couples TRBV19 to TRBJ1-2; D unclear. Germline V gives CDR1 LNHDA, CDR2 SQIVND (reference sequence). V was shortened by 5 bases and J by 0 bases, with 13 bases between the two germline ends. The CDR3 length is 15 residues. The CDR3, as DNA: TGTGCCAGTAGTCCGGTGGAGGGAGCTAACTATGGCTACACCTTC. Amino acids: CASSPVEGANYGYTF.

The V and J genes are TRBV6-5 and TRBJ2-7; tentatively, D is TRBD1 (6 bases). This CDR3 spans 15 amino acids. The V end was cut by 6 bases, the J end by 0 bases, with 15 bases between. Germline CDR1 reads MNHEY; CDR2 reads SVGAGI. CDR3 bases: TGTGCCAGCAGAATGGGGGCATATAGCTCCTACGAGCAGTACTTC. It yields the protein CASRMGAYSSYEQYF.

The chain couples TRBV5-1 to TRBJ2-2; TRBD2 agrees at 8 bases. After removal of 1 base from V and 4 bases from J, the junction contained 6 bases not matched to a gene. This CDR3 contains 16 residues. Germline V gene lookup returns CDR1 SGHRS and CDR2 YFSETQ. The CDR3 nucleotides are TGCGCCAGCAGCTTGTCGGGGGGGCCCATCACCGGGGAGCTGTTTTTT. It translates to CASSLSGGPITGELFF.

The rearrangement links TRBV30 to TRBJ1-5; 8 positions agree with TRBD1. V dropped 4 bases and J dropped 11; count of bases not matched to a gene: 10. The CDR3 is 13 amino acids. Germline CDR1 GTSNPN, CDR2 SVGIG (reference sequence). The CDR3 DNA reads as TGTGCCTGGACCAGGACAGGGAGTGTGTCCCAGCATTTT. The encoded protein is CAWTRTGSVSQHF.

The chain has TRBV5-1 and TRBJ1-1, with 12 bases identical to TRBD1. In germline, CDR1 is SGHRS, CDR2 YFSETQ. The CDR3 is 16 amino acids. J gave up 4 bases and V 4 bases, and 8 bases lay outside the gene matches. CDR3 in DNA: TGCGCCAGCAGCCAGGGACAGGGGGCGCTGGGCACTGAAGCTTTCTTT. Translated, it gives CASSQGQGALGTEAFF.

The J gene is TRBJ2-5, the V gene TRBV24-1; D may be TRBD2 (6 bases). V was pared by 5 bases and J by 3 bases, with 15 bases between. This CDR3 is 15 amino acids long. Germline CDR1 is KGHDR and CDR2 is SFDVKD. The CDR3 bases are TGTGCCACCAGTGCTCCCCGGGACTCGAAAGAGACCCAGTACTTC. This encodes CATSAPRDSKETQYF.

This chain links TRBV2 with TRBJ1-4; 7 nucleotides align to TRBD1. CDR1 is SNHLY, CDR2 FYNNEI, per germline. The CDR3 loop spans 12 amino acids. J gave up 5 bases and V 8 bases, and 2 bases lay outside the gene matches. CDR3 in DNA: TGTGCCAGCCTGACAGGGAATGAAAAACTGTTTTTT. It yields the protein CASLTGNEKLFF.

V usage is TRBV19 and J usage is TRBJ1-1; no clear D gene. The CDR3 has 13 residues. Trimming removed 1 base from V and 7 bases from J, with 10 bases in between. The germline gives CDR1 LNHDA, CDR2 SQIVND (reference sequence). The CDR3 DNA reads as TGTGCCAGTAGTATAGCCCAGACTGGTGAAGCTTTCTTT. Translation gives CASSIAQTGEAFF.

The J gene is TRBJ1-5, the V gene TRBV9, with D uncertain. CDR3 length: 15 residues. V dropped 4 bases and J dropped 4 bases, with 15 bases sitting between them. The germline V gene has CDR1 SGDLS and CDR2 YYNGEE. The CDR3 protein is CASSSAGSVNQPQHF. Written as DNA, the CDR3 is TGTGCCAGCAGCTCTGCCGGGTCGGTTAATCAGCCCCAGCATTTT.

This chain uses TRBV5-1 with TRBJ1-1; the match to TRBD1 covers 8 bases. The V segment lost 0 bases and the J segment 6 bases; nucleotides outside the gene matches: 10. The CDR3 runs to 16 residues. Germline V gives CDR1 SGHRS, CDR2 YFSETQ. In nucleotides, the CDR3 is TGCGCCAGCAGCTTGGGCCCAGGGGGCGCCGGGGCTGAAGCTTTCTTT. Residues: CASSLGPGGAGAEAFF. The full variable domain, rest sourced from reference TRBV5-1 and TRBJ1-1, is KAGVTQTPRYLIKTRGQQVTLSCSPISGHRSVSWYQQTPGQGLQFLFEYFSETQRNKGNFPGRFSGRQFSNSRSEMNVSTLELGDSALYLCASSLGPGGAGAEAFFGQGTRLTVV.

This clone showed up just once. J is TRBJ1-1 and V is TRBV6-5; 9 bases align to TRBD1. The length of the CDR3 is 15 residues. Germline values: CDR1 MNHEY, CDR2 SVGAGI. J was trimmed by 3 bases and V by 4 bases; bases with no gene match: 6. CDR3 loop: CASSSGTGKDTEAFF. CDR3 DNA sequence: TGTGCCAGCAGTTCTGGGACAGGGAAGGACACTGAAGCTTTCTTT.

The rearrangement links TRBV5-4 to TRBJ1-2; 7 bases are shared with TRBD1. The germline V gene encodes CDR1 SGHNT and CDR2 YYREEE (reference sequence). The V segment lost 0 bases and the J segment 4 bases; nucleotides outside the gene matches: 3. The CDR3 loop spans 14 amino acids. CDR3 in amino acids: CASSLGDRGYGYTF. CDR3 DNA: TGTGCCAGCAGCTTGGGGGACAGAGGCTATGGCTACACCTTC.